The 30 T cell receptor beta chains below all came from one sample that was sequenced in a study of molecular identifiers for immune sequencing clone quantification. TCRdb re-called the PCR reads with MiXCR, one entry per CDR3 protein. The sample shows roughly 93,000 distinct CDR3 sequences, nearly 25% of them seen only once. Material: naive CD8+ T cells from blood, with Jurkat cell RNA spiked in. The sample's subset: FACS-sorted CD8+CD4-CCR7+CD45RA+ naive T cells. The receptors stem from a human donor in good health. Some libraries in this study had Jurkat cell RNA spiked in.

The chain is built from TRBV27 and TRBJ2-3; 7 bases match TRBD2. Per the germline V gene, CDR1 is MNHEY and CDR2 is SMNVEV (reference sequence). After removal of 4 bases from V and 0 bases from J, the junction contained 4 bases not matched to a gene. The CDR3 sequence is 15 residues long. CDR3 residues: CASSWTSFSTDTQYF. The CDR3 DNA reads as TGTGCCAGCAGTTGGACTAGTTTTAGCACAGATACGCAGTATTTT.

The chain couples TRBV4-3 to TRBJ2-2, with TRBD2 matching over 8 bases. The CDR3 covers 18 residues. Germline V gives CDR1 LGHNA, CDR2 YSLEER. V lost 3 bases and J lost 6; bases outside the gene matches: 15. DNA of the CDR3: TGCGCCAGCAGCCATAAACTAGCGGTCGGAGGAAGGGCCGGGGAGCTGTTTTTT. It translates to CASSHKLAVGGRAGELFF.

Concerning this clonotype: Given a much more abundant clone one base away, this may be a read error. V is TRBV9 and J is TRBJ2-3; 8 bases line up with TRBD1. The length of the CDR3 is 16 residues. Germline V gene lookup returns CDR1 SGDLS and CDR2 YYNGEE. The CDR3 bases are TGTGCCAGCAGCGTAGGTCGGGCAGGGGGCACAGATACGCAGAATTTT. It encodes CASSVGRAGGTDTQNF.

This clonotype was seen repeatedly, ten times or more. In DNA form, the CDR3 reads TGTGCCAGCAGCGGTACAGGGTATAAAGCTTTCTTT. Translated: CASSGTGYKAFF. This chain uses TRBV5-6 with TRBJ1-1; perhaps TRBD1 as D (6 bases). Trimming stripped 4 bases from V and 9 bases from J, with 13 bases between. CDR1 is SGHDT and CDR2 is YYEEEE in the germline V gene. The CDR3 has 12 amino acids.

The chain joins TRBV9 to TRBJ2-1; the match to TRBD2 covers 7 bases. V was clipped by 7 bases and J by 5 bases; unmatched bases: 9. The length of the CDR3 is 14 residues. Germline V lookup: CDR1 SGDLS, CDR2 YYNGEE. This CDR3 is CASARLADHNEQFF. In DNA, the CDR3 is TGTGCCAGCGCCCGGCTAGCGGATCACAATGAGCAGTTCTTC.

About this clonotype itself: This may come from a read error, since a much larger clone is one base off. The chain employs TRBV20-1 and TRBJ2-3; 12 nucleotides line up with TRBD2. The V segment lost 0 bases and the J segment 4 bases; nucleotides outside the gene matches: 2. This CDR3 is built from 15 residues. Looked up from germline, CDR1 is DFQATT and CDR2 is SNEGSKA (reference sequence). The DNA for the CDR3 is TGCAGTGCTAGAGAGGCTAGCGGGGGGGCAGATACGCAGTATTTT. Its protein is CSAREASGGADTQYF.

This clonotype appeared many times. The chain has TRBV7-3 and TRBJ2-2, with TRBD2 matching over 9 bases. V dropped 5 bases and J dropped 6; count of bases not matched to a gene: 7. CDR3 length: 15 residues. The germline V gene has CDR1 SGHTA and CDR2 FQGTGA. The CDR3 DNA is TGTGCCAGCAGCCTTAGTGCGGGAGGGCCCGGGGAGCTGTTTTTT. Amino acids: CASSLSAGGPGELFF.

This clonotype was counted many times. This sequence joins TRBV12-3 or TRBV12-4 and TRBJ2-3; tentative D call: TRBD2 (5 bases). Trimming removed 5 bases from V and 1 base from J, with 10 bases in between. The CDR3 has 14 residues. The CDR3 coding sequence is TGTGCCAGCAGTATAAGCGGCGGCACAGATACGCAGTATTTT. Protein product: CASSISGGTDTQYF.

Regarding this clonotype: A much larger clone is a single base away; this may be a read error. The chain has TRBV6-2 or TRBV6-3 and TRBJ2-5; D might be TRBD2 (6 bases). Trimming took 8 bases from V and 1 from J, leaving 17 bases between them. Germline V gene lookup returns CDR1 MNHEY and CDR2 SVGEGT. The CDR3 length is 15 residues. Here the CDR3 reads CASGSTGLSQETQYF. The CDR3 DNA reads as TGTGCCAGCGGCTCGACGGGACTGAGCCAAGAGACCCAGTACTTC.

The chain recombines TRBV30 with TRBJ2-1; 8 bases are shared with TRBD2. Looked up from germline, CDR1 is GTSNPN and CDR2 is SVGIG (reference sequence). The CDR3 loop spans 15 amino acids. The ends lost 5 bases at V and 5 bases at J; junction bases unmatched: 11. CDR3 region: CAWQLFAGGNNEQFF. The DNA of the CDR3 is TGTGCCTGGCAGTTATTTGCGGGGGGTAACAATGAGCAGTTCTTC.

Only a few counts were recorded for this clonotype. This chain joins TRBV3-1 and TRBJ2-5; D possibly corresponds to TRBD2 (6 bases). The ends were cut back, 7 bases at V and 9 bases at J, with 24 bases in the middle. The germline CDR1 and CDR2 sequences are LGHDT and YNNKEL (reference sequence). The CDR3 is 15 residues long. The CDR3 DNA sequence: TGTGCCAGCAACCCAAGGGCTGGGGAGGCCGGTCCCCAGTACTTC. Its translation: CASNPRAGEAGPQYF.

This clonotype was observed many times. This chain connects TRBV6-2 or TRBV6-3 to TRBJ2-7; 10 bases fit TRBD2. After removal of 5 bases from V and 7 bases from J, the junction contained 5 bases not matched to a gene. The CDR3 runs 13 residues. Germline CDR1 and CDR2: MNHEY and SVGEGT. CDR3 sequence reads: CASSLAGVFEQYF. The CDR3 nucleotides are TGTGCCAGCAGTCTAGCGGGAGTGTTTGAGCAGTACTTC.

The sample holds a few counts of this clonotype. The chain is built from TRBV18 and TRBJ1-1, with unresolved D. V was cut by 3 bases and J by 6 bases, with 14 bases left in between. Germline V gene data show CDR1 as KGHSH and CDR2 as LQKENI. The CDR3 sequence is 14 residues long. For the CDR3, the DNA is TGTGCCAGCTCACCTACCGGGTCCGGCGCTGAAGCTTTCTTT. Protein: CASSPTGSGAEAFF.

The gene calls are TRBV3-1 and TRBJ2-5; 8 nucleotides align to TRBD2. J lost 5 bases, V lost 4 bases, and 15 bases had no gene match. Germline-derived CDR1 and CDR2 are LGHDT and YNNKEL (reference sequence). The CDR3 spans 17 residues. The CDR3 loop reads CASSPIAAGRARETQYF. CDR3 DNA sequence: TGTGCCAGCAGCCCCATTGCTGCCGGGAGGGCCCGGGAGACCCAGTACTTC.

The rearrangement joins TRBV7-6 to TRBJ2-7; the D gene is possibly TRBD1 (5 bases). Germline CDR1 is SGHVS and CDR2 is FNYEAQ. V lost 5 bases and J lost 6, with 20 bases in between. The CDR3 is made up of 15 amino acids. Here the CDR3 DNA reads TGTGCCAGCAGCGGACACCCCAGCGACCTTTTCGAGCAGTACTTC. It yields the protein CASSGHPSDLFEQYF.

This chain uses TRBV6-5 with TRBJ2-7; tentatively, D is TRBD1 (5 bases). Germline V gene data show CDR1 as MNHEY and CDR2 as SVGAGI. The CDR3 has 13 amino acids. Trimming shortened V by 6 bases and J by 1 base, and 10 bases separated the two germline ends. This CDR3 reads CASSDDSSYEQYF. CDR3 bases: TGTGCCAGCAGCGATGACAGTTCCTACGAGCAGTACTTC.

At least ten counts were recorded for this clonotype. The chain uses TRBV12-3 or TRBV12-4 and TRBJ2-3, with D possibly matching TRBD2 (6 bases). V dropped 6 bases and J dropped 1 base, with 17 bases sitting between them. This CDR3 spans 16 amino acids. The CDR3 DNA reads as TGTGCCAGCAGCTATACTAGCTTACTAGGCACAGATACGCAGTATTTT. Protein: CASSYTSLLGTDTQYF.

Concerning this clonotype: No conserved phenylalanine or tryptophan ends this CDR3, so it is likely a read error. The V gene is TRBV6-2 or TRBV6-3, the J gene TRBJ1-1, with D unresolved. This CDR3 comprises 13 residues. Germline V CDR1 and CDR2: MNHEY, SVGEGT. Trimming left V 6 bases short and J 3 bases short, with 11 bases between. The CDR3 DNA is TGTGCCAGCAGGGACTCCAGTTACACTGAAGCTTTCATT. This gives the protein CASRDSSYTEAFI.

The sample holds a few counts of this clonotype. This chain uses TRBV27 with TRBJ2-1; 14 positions match TRBD2. This CDR3 is built from 18 residues. V lost 3 bases, J lost 9 bases, and 13 bases stayed unmatched. The germline gives CDR1 MNHEY, CDR2 SMNVEV (reference sequence). CDR3 coding DNA: TGTGCCAGCAGTTTCCTCATCCCGGGACTAGCGGGAGAAGGTGAGCAGTTCTTC. It yields the protein CASSFLIPGLAGEGEQFF.

This clonotype was observed a handful of times. V usage is TRBV19 and J usage is TRBJ1-5, with D possibly being TRBD1 (5 bases). Germline values: CDR1 LNHDA, CDR2 SQIVND (reference sequence). Trimming shortened V by 1 base and J by 7 bases, and 17 bases separated the two germline ends. The CDR3 runs to 16 residues. CDR3 bases: TGTGCCAGTAGTATAGCAACAAGGGGCCGTGGACAGCCCCAGCATTTT. Translating it yields CASSIATRGRGQPQHF.

This clonotype has a count of ten or more. This chain links TRBV25-1 with TRBJ2-3, with a tentative D call TRBD1 (5 bases). Germline CDR1 is MGHDK and CDR2 is SYGVNS. V was clipped by 10 bases and J by 1 base, with 12 bases between them. CDR3 length: 13 amino acids. CDR3 in amino acids: CAIQGSRTDTQYF. CDR3 nucleotide sequence: TGTGCCATTCAGGGAAGCCGCACAGATACGCAGTATTTT.

This clonotype has just a few counts. This chain joins TRBV2 and TRBJ2-5; the match to TRBD1 covers 10 bases. This CDR3 has 16 residues. V lost 6 bases and J lost 5; bases outside the gene matches: 12. In germline, CDR1 is SNHLY, CDR2 FYNNEI. As DNA, the CDR3 is TGTGCCAGCAGACTCCTCGGGGACAGGGGCTTGGAGACCCAGTACTTC. This encodes CASRLLGDRGLETQYF.

This clonotype was seen at least ten times. The gene calls are TRBV7-9 and TRBJ2-2; D might be TRBD1 or TRBD2, each matching 5 bases. Germline V gene sequence: CDR1 SEHNR, CDR2 FQNEAQ (reference sequence). Trimming left V 5 bases short and J 6 bases short, with 19 bases between. CDR3 length: 16 amino acids. The CDR3 DNA is TGTGCCAGCAGCGGCCCTCGAGAGGGGCAGGCCGGGGAGCTGTTTTTT. Its protein product is CASSGPREGQAGELFF.

In its sample, this clonotype was seen a few times. This sequence joins TRBV7-2 and TRBJ2-1; 9 bases align to TRBD2. Germline lookup yields CDR1 SGHTA and CDR2 FQGNSA. Trimming cost V 4 bases and J 0 bases; bases outside gene matches: 1. This CDR3 region has 15 residues. For the CDR3, the DNA is TGTGCCAGCAGCTGGGGACTAGCCTCCTACAATGAGCAGTTCTTC. It is translated as CASSWGLASYNEQFF.

This clonotype occurred many times. V gene TRBV20-1 combines with J gene TRBJ2-7; D is unclear. The germline V gene encodes CDR1 DFQATT and CDR2 SNEGSKA (reference sequence). CDR3 size: 14 residues. The V gene lost 0 bases and the J gene lost 0 bases, with 9 bases spanning the gap. The CDR3 protein is CSARDNRNSYEQYF. CDR3 DNA: TGCAGTGCTAGAGATAACAGAAACTCCTACGAGCAGTACTTC.

The chain is built from TRBV27 and TRBJ2-3; D uncertain. Germline V gene sequence: CDR1 MNHEY, CDR2 SMNVEV (reference sequence). The CDR3 loop spans 13 amino acids. V lost 7 bases to trimming and J lost 5 bases, with 13 bases between them. In nucleotides, the CDR3 is TGTGCCAGCATCTCCCAGCTTGGAGATACGCAGTATTTT. It encodes CASISQLGDTQYF.

This clonotype was seen a single time. A much larger clone lies a single base off, so this may be a read error. CDR3 sequence reads: CASTLGRAGANVLTF. In DNA, the CDR3 is TGTGCCAGCACCCTGGGTCGCGCTGGGGCCAACGTCCTGACTTTC. V is TRBV6-2 or TRBV6-3 and J is TRBJ2-6, with D hard to call. The CDR3 totals 15 residues. Germline-derived CDR1 and CDR2 are MNHEY and SVGEGT. The V end was cut by 7 bases, the J end by 2 bases, with 12 bases between.

V usage is TRBV12-3 or TRBV12-4 and J usage is TRBJ1-5, with a weak D call TRBD1 (6 bases). The CDR3 has 16 residues. The germline V and J ends were trimmed by 1 base and 3 bases, with 13 bases remaining between them. CDR3 sequence reads: CASSLGGAGSNQPQHF. CDR3 in DNA: TGTGCCAGCAGTTTAGGGGGGGCCGGCTCCAATCAGCCCCAGCATTTT.

Only a few counts were recorded for this clonotype. The CDR3 here is CASSGYRDTEWVANVLTF. DNA of the CDR3: TGTGCCAGCAGCGGATACCGGGACACGGAATGGGTGGCCAACGTCCTGACTTTC. The J gene is TRBJ2-6, the V gene TRBV9; maybe TRBD1 (6 bases). The CDR3 loop spans 18 amino acids. Trimming removed 3 bases from V and 6 bases from J, with 22 bases in between. Per germline, CDR1 SGDLS and CDR2 YYNGEE.

This clonotype occurred many times. V is TRBV4-3 and J is TRBJ2-7; 9 nucleotides line up with TRBD1. V trimming: 0 bases; J trimming: 4 bases; junction bases outside the gene matches: 4. The CDR3 loop spans 15 amino acids. Germline V gives CDR1 LGHNA, CDR2 YSLEER. DNA of the CDR3: TGCGCCAGCAGCCAAGAGGGACAGGGCGCGTACGAGCAGTACTTC. Protein sequence: CASSQEGQGAYEQYF.